One sample yielded the 22 T cell receptor beta chains listed below, sequenced in a study of T cell responses to AZD1222 COVID-19 vaccine. TCRdb's table, derived via immunoSEQ multiplex PCR, lists solely in-frame clones and lacks some. The data contain 150,000 to 200,000 clones, roughly nine tenths of them singletons. Source: peripheral blood, taken 28 days after the second AZD1222 dose. Receptor source: an adult who received the AZD1222 COVID-19 vaccine.

This clone has just one count. The rearrangement links TRBV7-9 to TRBJ2-7, with 8 bases matching TRBD1. Per the germline V gene, CDR1 is SEHNR and CDR2 is FQNEAQ (reference sequence). The CDR3 runs 14 residues. V lost 5 bases, J lost 2 bases, and 5 bases stayed unmatched. The CDR3 reads CASSRDRTTYEQYF. CDR3 DNA sequence: TGTGCCAGCAGCCGGGACAGGACCACCTACGAGCAGTACTTC.

This clone was counted once. V is TRBV20-1 and J is TRBJ1-1; a possible D gene is TRBD1 (5 bases). CDR3 length: 11 amino acids. Germline V gene data show CDR1 as DFQATT and CDR2 as SNEGSKA (reference sequence). Here the CDR3 reads CRAVWGSEAFF. CDR3 DNA: TGCAGGGCCGTTTGGGGGAGTGAAGCTTTCTTT.

The table lists this clone with a count of one. The chain employs TRBV11-2 and TRBJ2-2, with TRBD1 matching over 8 bases. This CDR3 has 16 amino acids. Looked up from germline, CDR1 is SGHAT and CDR2 is FQNNGV. The ends lost 3 bases at V and 6 bases at J; junction bases unmatched: 9. For the CDR3, the DNA is TGTGCCAGCAGCTTCGGACAGGGTGTTGTCCCCGGGGAGCTGTTTTTT. The encoded protein is CASSFGQGVVPGELFF.

The rearrangement uses TRBV30 and TRBJ2-7; D is undetermined. The V end was cut by 1 base, the J end by 2 bases, with 6 bases between. The CDR3 is made up of 12 amino acids. Looked up from germline, CDR1 is GTSNPN and CDR2 is SVGIG (reference sequence). The CDR3 here is CAWSALTYEQYF. CDR3 nucleotide sequence: TGTGCCTGGAGTGCATTAACCTACGAGCAGTACTTC.

The chain joins TRBV9 to TRBJ1-4; no clear D. CDR3 length: 13 residues. Germline V gives CDR1 SGDLS, CDR2 YYNGEE. The V gene lost 0 bases and the J gene lost 3 bases, with 3 bases spanning the gap. The CDR3 loop reads CASSVAPNEKLFF. The CDR3 nucleotides read TGTGCCAGCAGCGTAGCTCCTAATGAAAAACTGTTTTTT.

CDR3 bases: TGTGCCATTGTGGACAGATCCCTTTCCTACAATGAGCAGTTCTTC. It is translated as CAIVDRSLSYNEQFF. The rearrangement links TRBV6-5 to TRBJ2-1; D may be TRBD1 (6 bases). CDR1 and CDR2 (germline): MNHEY, SVGAGI. The CDR3 length is 15 residues. V lost 10 bases, J lost 1 base, and 17 bases lay in between.

This rearrangement joins TRBV6-5 to TRBJ2-7; no reliable D call. Trimming cost V 6 bases and J 3 bases, with 12 bases left between them. Germline V gives CDR1 MNHEY, CDR2 SVGAGI. The CDR3 consists of 13 residues. DNA of the CDR3: TGTGCCAGCAGCCCCGATACAGACTACGAGCAGTACTTC. It translates to CASSPDTDYEQYF.

The V and J genes are TRBV9 and TRBJ2-7; TRBD1 matches at 8 bases. Germline lookup yields CDR1 SGDLS and CDR2 YYNGEE. The CDR3 totals 17 residues. V gave up 2 bases and J gave up 7 bases; unmatched junction bases: 17. The CDR3 DNA is TGTGCCAGCAGCGTCACTGGCAACAGGGGGACAGTGACGGAGCAGTACTTC. Encoded protein: CASSVTGNRGTVTEQYF.

The genes are TRBV19 and TRBJ1-2, with D uncertain. The CDR3 length is 13 residues. The V gene's germline CDR1 is LNHDA and CDR2 SQIVND (reference sequence). Trimming left V 7 bases short and J 6 bases short, with 15 bases between. CDR3: CASIPGIGNGYTF. Written as DNA, the CDR3 is TGTGCCAGTATTCCGGGTATCGGGAATGGCTACACCTTC.

This sequence joins TRBV4-2 and TRBJ2-7, with 11 bases matching TRBD1. The CDR3 has 16 residues. Germline V gene data show CDR1 as LGHNA and CDR2 as YNFKEQ. V dropped 0 bases and J dropped 5; count of bases not matched to a gene: 6. Here the CDR3 reads CASSQEVGTGGDEQYF. In DNA form, the CDR3 reads TGTGCCAGCAGCCAAGAGGTGGGGACAGGGGGGGACGAGCAGTACTTC.

The chain is built from TRBV5-5 and TRBJ2-5; D unclear. CDR1 SGHKS and CDR2 YYEKEE come from the germline V gene (reference sequence). The length of the CDR3 is 15 residues. V shed 0 bases and J shed 5 bases, with 14 bases lying between them. CDR3 region: CASSLGFGPPETQYF. In DNA, the CDR3 is TGTGCCAGCAGCTTGGGATTTGGTCCTCCGGAGACCCAGTACTTC.

Here the CDR3 DNA reads TGTGCCAGCTCACCACCCGGGGCCTCCTACGAGCAGTACTTC. It translates to CASSPPGASYEQYF. The chain joins TRBV18 to TRBJ2-7; D assignment may be TRBD1 or TRBD2 (5 bases each). V was cut by 0 bases and J by 0 bases, with 6 bases left in between. The CDR3 loop spans 14 amino acids. From germline, CDR1 is KGHSH and CDR2 LQKENI.

The chain uses TRBV3-1 (or the pseudogene TRBV3-2) and TRBJ1-1; tentatively, D is TRBD1 (5 bases). This CDR3 spans 14 amino acids. Trimming pared 5 bases from V and 1 base from J, leaving 11 bases between. Germline-derived CDR1 and CDR2 are LGHDT and YNNKEL (reference sequence). CDR3 amino acids: CASSYSRANTEAFF. CDR3 in DNA: TGTGCCAGCAGCTATTCCAGGGCGAACACTGAAGCTTTCTTT.

The rearrangement joins TRBV5-1 to TRBJ2-1; D remains unclear. The CDR3 loop spans 15 amino acids. Germline lookup yields CDR1 SGHRS and CDR2 YFSETQ. Trimming pared 0 bases from V and 4 bases from J, leaving 11 bases between. For the CDR3, the DNA is TGCGCCAGCAGCTTGGGGACCGGGCCGTACAATGAGCAGTTCTTC. It yields the protein CASSLGTGPYNEQFF. The variable domain in full, completed from reference TRBV5-1 and TRBJ2-1, reads KAGVTQTPRYLIKTRGQQVTLSCSPISGHRSVSWYQQTPGQGLQFLFEYFSETQRNKGNFPGRFSGRQFSNSRSEMNVSTLELGDSALYLCASSLGTGPYNEQFFGPGTRLTVL.

The V gene is TRBV4-1, the J gene TRBJ2-7, with 10 bases matching TRBD1. CDR3 length: 15 residues. The germline V gene encodes CDR1 MGHRA and CDR2 YSYEKL. Unmatched junction bases numbered 2, after V lost 1 base and J lost 2 bases. The CDR3 here is CASSQGTGGAYEQYF. In nucleotides, the CDR3 is TGCGCCAGCAGCCAAGGGACAGGGGGGGCCTACGAGCAGTACTTC.

The V gene is TRBV7-9, the J gene TRBJ2-1; the match to TRBD2 covers 9 bases. V lost 3 bases, J lost 7 bases, and 7 bases stayed unmatched. Germline CDR1 is SEHNR and CDR2 is FQNEAQ (reference sequence). The CDR3 is 15 residues long. CDR3 coding DNA: TGTGCCAGCAGCTTGTTGCGGGGGGGCGTAAATGAGCAGTTCTTC. This encodes CASSLLRGGVNEQFF.

The chain links TRBV11-2 to TRBJ1-1; D remains unclear. The ends were cut back, 4 bases at V and 5 bases at J, with 17 bases in the middle. Looked up from germline, CDR1 is SGHAT and CDR2 is FQNNGV. The CDR3 totals 15 residues. CDR3 residues: CASSSPSRGWTEAFF. The CDR3, as DNA: TGTGCCAGCAGCTCCCCCAGCCGGGGATGGACTGAAGCTTTCTTT.

This clone occurred a few times. The gene calls are TRBV6-6 and TRBJ1-2; D unresolved. Germline V gives CDR1 MNHNY, CDR2 SVGAGI (reference sequence). The CDR3 sequence is 13 residues long. The ends were cut back, 0 bases at V and 8 bases at J, with 10 bases in the middle. The CDR3: CASSYSWRGGYTF. Written as DNA, the CDR3 is TGTGCCAGCAGTTACTCTTGGCGAGGGGGCTACACCTTC.

The V gene is TRBV19, the J gene TRBJ2-1; D gene ambiguous. CDR1 is LNHDA, CDR2 SQIVND, per germline (reference sequence). The CDR3 runs 15 residues. The germline V and J ends were trimmed by 1 base and 4 bases, with 11 bases remaining between them. In DNA, the CDR3 is TGTGCCAGTAGTATAGTGGCGGTTCGTTACAATGAGCAGTTCTTC. Translated: CASSIVAVRYNEQFF.

The count of this clone is one. This chain connects TRBV10-3 to TRBJ2-3; D unclear. Germline CDR1 reads ENHRY; CDR2 reads SYGVKD. The CDR3 length is 13 residues. Between the trimmed V and J ends, which lost 7 bases and 10 bases, there was a span of 18 bases. The CDR3 loop reads CAINDGPNEAQYF. The CDR3 nucleotides are TGTGCCATCAATGACGGGCCCAACGAGGCGCAGTATTTT.

The chain couples TRBV11-2 to TRBJ1-4; D is ambiguous. The CDR3 runs 15 residues. The V gene's germline CDR1 is SGHAT and CDR2 FQNNGV. The V gene lost 0 bases and the J gene lost 3 bases, with 8 bases spanning the gap. CDR3 sequence: CASSLEAAANEKLFF. DNA for the CDR3: TGTGCCAGCAGCTTAGAGGCAGCGGCTAATGAAAAACTGTTTTTT.

V and J are TRBV2 and TRBJ2-7; D may correspond to TRBD1 or TRBD2 (5 bases each). This CDR3 region has 15 residues. V lost 6 bases to trimming and J lost 3 bases, with 18 bases between them. Germline assignment: CDR1 SNHLY and CDR2 FYNNEI. The DNA for the CDR3 is TGTGCCAGCAGCCCCCCGGGACGGAGTCTCTACGAGCAGTACTTC. Its translation: CASSPPGRSLYEQYF.